This T cell receptor beta chain stems from a study of T cells in Graves' hyperthyroidism and ophthalmopathy (dated by TCRdb to about 2019). In terms of the full investigation: Peripheral blood was sampled at the time of initial diagnosis, prior to any treatment. To identify TCR V-J signatures that set the groups apart, the researchers used a discovery cohort of approximately 98 patients, made up of under 45 with Graves' ophthalmopathy and some 58 with stable Graves' hyperthyroidism. An independent validation cohort of 18 to 20 hyperthyroidism patients and 17 patients who later progressed to ophthalmopathy tested prospective prediction of ophthalmopathy. The roughly 91 discovery patients were randomly divided into training and test sets at a 7:3 ratio. The study also compared thyroid tissue and blood T-cell repertoires from roughly 6 Graves' hyperthyroidism patients. Following sampling, methimazole starting at 30 mg daily was given to hyperthyroidism patients, and high-dose intravenous methylprednisolone was given to ophthalmopathy patients. TCR Vbeta CDR3 sequencing of fewer than 150 peripheral blood samples (43 ophthalmopathy, around 80 hyperthyroidism and some 17 progressor patients) is reported in the paper.

The study at large found these results: In validation, the model predicted progression to ophthalmopathy with approximately 71% sensitivity and 72% to 75% specificity, a median of about 6.7 months before onset. Ophthalmopathy was separated from stable hyperthyroidism by a 13 V-J signature model, with about 88% sensitivity and about 81% specificity obtained in cross-validation and 80%/75% obtained in testing. Sample size was not statistically predetermined, and investigators were not blinded to group allocation. Most expanded thyroid clonotypes (frequency above 0.001) were also detected in blood, a finding suggesting that blood repertoires may reflect thyroid immune responses.

The TCR beta CDR3 regions were amplified from the RNA transcripts. The TCR CDR3 was subjected to a first round of RT-PCR using the HTBI primer set and the Qiagen OneStep RT-PCR kit. Libraries were constructed in a second round of multiplex PCR, after which size selection and purification were performed. Libraries were sequenced paired-end with 100 bp reads on an Illumina HiSeq2000. The published analysis was carried out like this. SOAPnuke was used to process the raw data, throwing out any read that contained adapters or uncalled bases, had a mean Phred below 15, or lacked an exact constant-primer or identifier match. High-quality paired reads were merged using COPE v1.2.5, and each unique nucleotide sequence was defined as a clonotype. MiTCR v1.1 was used to align the clonotypes against IMGT TRBV, TRBD and TRBJ reference segments. The analysis included only V-J combinations with a frequency above 0.0001, which together covered more than 99% of the repertoires. A TCS score was defined as the ratio between F50 (clonal expansion) and ExV (chaos), using BLOSUM62-based TCRdist between CDR3 peptides within each V-J. Welch's t-statistics and random forest reduced roughly 540 V-J features to 10 to 15, which were used in a naive Bayes classifier (R e1071). The raw public reads went through TCRdb reprocessing: fastp at Q25, MiXCR clone calling, in-frame beta chains kept. Each entry is one CDR3 protein sequence, shown with its most common DNA and genes. The V and J calls were determined by TCRdb, not by the authors. The sample profile shows roughly 640,000 distinct CDR3 sequences; roughly a sixth of them were found once. The top ten hold less than 3.5% of the sample.

Looking up the germline V gene (reference sequence) yields CDR1 DFQATT and CDR2 SNEGSKA. V and J are truncated by 6 bases and 2 bases respectively, leaving an intervening sequence of 8 bases. Its CDR3 holds 12 amino acids, cysteine through phenylalanine. The entry retains the CDR3 DNA only, 36 bases that are in frame from base 1. Ophthalmopathy patients had moderately to severely active disease, with a Clinical Activity Score of 3 or more, a NOSPECS grade of 4 or more, and a disease duration of less than 3 months. Patients with uncontrolled infections, other autoimmune diseases, pregnancy or lactation were excluded. Diagnoses were established on the basis of clinical symptoms, serum thyroxine and TRAb, thyroid ultrasound, and orbital computed tomography. PBMCs were separated from 7.5 to 10 ml of fresh peripheral blood using Ficoll-Paque density gradient centrifugation. Trizol reagent was used to extract total RNA, and RNA quality was then checked on an Agilent 2100 Bioanalyzer.

This clonotype occurred many times. The antigen this receptor binds is unknown. The record has no base qualities; no much larger clone is one base away. The chain is made from TRBV20-1 and TRBJ1-5; the D gene assignment is ambiguous. This receptor was obtained from a woman between 35 and 50 years old with Graves' ophthalmopathy. The sample was blood. The CDR3 sequence is CSAVSGNQPQHF. Here is the DNA: TGCAGTGCCGTCAGTGGCAATCAGCCCCAGCATTTT.